Sequencing of this TCR beta chain was carried out in a study of blood T cell repertoires in COVID-19. At the level of the study: Sample material is recorded as cDNA or gDNA derived from T cells, B-cell-depleted T cells, or PBMCs.

CDR3 size: 17 residues. The V gene's germline CDR1 is KGHDR and CDR2 SFDVKD. V lost 3 bases and J lost 8; bases outside the gene matches: 15. Original data processing: Researchers report that nucleated cell counts were estimated from reference gene primer amplification. TCRdb's table, derived via immunoSEQ multiplex PCR, lists solely in-frame clones and lacks some. V and J calls and clone size come straight from that table; D and trimming were deduced from the DNA. The table includes 290,000 or so clones, more than 75% detected once. This chain links TRBV24-1 with TRBJ2-3, with TRBD1 matching 8 bases. The sequence came from a man between 65 and 80 years old with acute or convalescent COVID-19. Sequenced sample: peripheral blood. The CDR3 bases are TGTGCCACCAGTGATCCCGGGACAGGCCGGTTTAGGCGTACGCAGTATTTT. Translation: CATSDPGTGRFRRTQYF.